This TCR beta chain was sequenced during a study of T-cell reconstitution after alpha-beta-depleted transplantation in children (dated by TCRdb to the mid-2010s). For the wider study: Using TCR repertoire profiling, the study followed T-cell immune reconstitution in a quantitative way in children after TCRalphabeta/CD19-depleted allogeneic hematopoietic cell transplantation. Results and caveats for the whole study, not just this receptor: The apparently early alphabetaT-cell count recovery about two months after transplant was reportedly dependent on only several hundred rapidly expanded clones derived from non-depleted graft cells. The frequencies of hyperexpanded clones fell over the following months, and after one year, T-cell counts and TCRbeta diversity were mostly attributed to newly produced T cells. In some patients, the high TCRbeta diversity seen at day 60 was put down to recipient T cells and intrathymic progenitors that had survived conditioning.

According to the study, the label for this sample's treatment or condition signals: allogeneic hematopoietic cell transplantation with graft depleted of TCRalphabeta T cells and CD19 B cells. The transplant recipients were children given TCRalphabeta/CD19-depleted allogeneic hematopoietic cell grafts. As for this clonotype: Its recognized antigen is unknown. Base qualities are not provided; no much larger clone lies one nucleotide away.

Including the terminal cysteine and phenylalanine, the CDR3 comprises 13 residues. CDR3 DNA is the only sequence kept; it has 39 bases, read in frame from the first base. The library was made by PCR. The listed sequencing device is Illumina HiSeq 2500. TCR libraries were prepared with molecular barcoding, using unique molecular identifiers to normalize TCRbeta repertoire quantification. TCRdb's own reprocessing of the public reads used fastp at Q25 and MiXCR and kept productive beta chains. One record per CDR3 amino acid sequence lists the most common genes and DNA. The sample includes a few hundred thousand distinct CDR3 sequences, with over 10% observed a single time. 2.2% of the sample is held by the ten biggest clonotypes.

The chain is assembled from TRBV21-1 and TRBJ2-3; the table assigns TRBD1, which was not confirmed against the DNA. TRBV21-1 is a known pseudogene. The sequence was collected from a male patient between 10 and 17 years old who had a stem cell transplant for acute myeloid leukemia, so the T cells may come from the graft donor. Source: PBMCs, mostly from graft donor cells, taken 360 days after TCRalphabeta/CD19-depleted stem cell transplant. CDR3 loop: CASSKLRRDRQYF. The DNA is as follows: TGTGCCAGCAGCAAACTGAGGCGGGACCGGCAGTATTTT.